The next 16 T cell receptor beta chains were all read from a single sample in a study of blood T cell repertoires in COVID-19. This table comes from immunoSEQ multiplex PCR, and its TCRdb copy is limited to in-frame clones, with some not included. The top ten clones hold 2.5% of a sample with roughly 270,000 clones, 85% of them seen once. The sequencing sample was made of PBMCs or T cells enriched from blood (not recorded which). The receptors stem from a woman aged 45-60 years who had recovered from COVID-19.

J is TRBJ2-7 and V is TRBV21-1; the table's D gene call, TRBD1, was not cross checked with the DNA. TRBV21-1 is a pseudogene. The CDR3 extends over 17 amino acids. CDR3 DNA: TGTGCCAGCAGCAAAGCGCTTTCCTGGGGGCGAGGGTACGAGCAGTACTTC. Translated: CASSKALSWGRGYEQYF.

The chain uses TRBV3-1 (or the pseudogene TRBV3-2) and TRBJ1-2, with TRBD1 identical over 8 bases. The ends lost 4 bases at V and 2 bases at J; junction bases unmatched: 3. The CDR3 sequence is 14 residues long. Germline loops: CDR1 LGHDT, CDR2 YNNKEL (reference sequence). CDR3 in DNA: TGTGCCAGCAGCCGGGGACAGGCCAACTATGGCTACACCTTC. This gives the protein CASSRGQANYGYTF.

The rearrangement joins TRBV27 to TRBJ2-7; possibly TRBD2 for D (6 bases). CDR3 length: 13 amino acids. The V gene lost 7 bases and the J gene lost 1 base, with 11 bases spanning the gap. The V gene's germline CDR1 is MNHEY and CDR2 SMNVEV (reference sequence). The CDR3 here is CASTGLRSYEQYF. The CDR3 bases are TGTGCCAGCACGGGACTGCGATCCTACGAGCAGTACTTC.

CDR3 residues: CAWSPGLAGGIEQFF. As DNA, the CDR3 is TGTGCCTGGAGCCCGGGACTAGCGGGAGGTATTGAGCAGTTCTTC. This chain connects TRBV30 to TRBJ2-1; 15 nucleotides line up with TRBD2. CDR3 length equals 15 residues. The germline CDR1 and CDR2 sequences are GTSNPN and SVGIG (reference sequence). Losses at the gene ends were 3 bases for V and 9 bases for J; bases not matched to a gene: 6. Supplemented by reference TRBV30 and TRBJ2-1, the full variable domain reads SQTIHQWPATLVQPVGSPLSLECTVEGTSNPNLYWYRQAAGRGLQLLFYSVGIGQISSEVPQNLSASRPQDRQFILSSKKLLLSDSGFYLCAWSPGLAGGIEQFFGPGTRLTVL.

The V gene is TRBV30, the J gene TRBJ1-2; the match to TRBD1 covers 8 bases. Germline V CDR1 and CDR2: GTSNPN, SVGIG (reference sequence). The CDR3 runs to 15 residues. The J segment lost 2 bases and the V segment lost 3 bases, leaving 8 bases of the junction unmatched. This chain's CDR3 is CAWRFKGTGNYGYTF. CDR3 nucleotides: TGTGCCTGGAGATTTAAGGGGACAGGAAACTATGGCTACACCTTC. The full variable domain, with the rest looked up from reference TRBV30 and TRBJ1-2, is SQTIHQWPATLVQPVGSPLSLECTVEGTSNPNLYWYRQAAGRGLQLLFYSVGIGQISSEVPQNLSASRPQDRQFILSSKKLLLSDSGFYLCAWRFKGTGNYGYTFGSGTRLTVV.

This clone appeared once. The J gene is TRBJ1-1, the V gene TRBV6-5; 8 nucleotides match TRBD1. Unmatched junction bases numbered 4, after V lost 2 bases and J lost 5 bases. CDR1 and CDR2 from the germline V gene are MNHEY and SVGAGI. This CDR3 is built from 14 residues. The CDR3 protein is CASSYNRGRTEAFF. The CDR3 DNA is TGTGCCAGCAGTTACAACAGGGGGAGGACTGAAGCTTTCTTT.

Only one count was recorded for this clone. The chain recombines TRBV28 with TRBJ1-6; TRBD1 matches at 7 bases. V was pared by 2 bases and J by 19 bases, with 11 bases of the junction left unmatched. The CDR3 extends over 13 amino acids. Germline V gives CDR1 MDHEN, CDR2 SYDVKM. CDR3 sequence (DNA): TGTGCCAGCAGTTTACGAGGGGGCGGGAACTCACACTTT. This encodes CASSLRGGGNSHF.

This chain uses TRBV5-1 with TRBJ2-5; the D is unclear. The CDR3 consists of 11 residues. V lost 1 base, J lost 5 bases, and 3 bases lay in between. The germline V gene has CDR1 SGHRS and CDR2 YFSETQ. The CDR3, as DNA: TGCGCCAGCAGCTTGACTGAGACCCAGTACTTC. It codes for CASSLTETQYF.

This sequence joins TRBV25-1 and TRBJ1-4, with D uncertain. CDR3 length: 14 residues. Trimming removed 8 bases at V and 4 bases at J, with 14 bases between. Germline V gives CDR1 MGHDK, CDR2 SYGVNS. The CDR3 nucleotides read TGTGCCAGCCGTGGGAGTAGCGGTAATGAAAAACTGTTTTTT. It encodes CASRGSSGNEKLFF. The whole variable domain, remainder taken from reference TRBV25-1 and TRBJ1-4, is EADIYQTPRYLVIGTGKKITLECSQTMGHDKMYWYQQDPGMELHLIHYSYGVNSTEKGDLSSESTVSRIRTEHFPLTLESARPSHTSQYLCASRGSSGNEKLFFGSGTQLSVL.

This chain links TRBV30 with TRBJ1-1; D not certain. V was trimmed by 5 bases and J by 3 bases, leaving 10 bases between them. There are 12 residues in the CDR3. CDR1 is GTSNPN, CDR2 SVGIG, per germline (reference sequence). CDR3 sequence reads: CAWLRGDTEAFF. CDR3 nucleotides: TGTGCCTGGTTACGGGGTGACACTGAAGCTTTCTTT.

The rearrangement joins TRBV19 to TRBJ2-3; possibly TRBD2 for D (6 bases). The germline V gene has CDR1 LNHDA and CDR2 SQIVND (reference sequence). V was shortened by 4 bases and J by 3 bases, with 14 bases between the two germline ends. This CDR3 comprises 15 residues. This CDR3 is CASSRRDLGTDTQYF. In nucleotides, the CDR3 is TGTGCCAGTAGTAGGCGGGATCTCGGTACAGATACGCAGTATTTT.

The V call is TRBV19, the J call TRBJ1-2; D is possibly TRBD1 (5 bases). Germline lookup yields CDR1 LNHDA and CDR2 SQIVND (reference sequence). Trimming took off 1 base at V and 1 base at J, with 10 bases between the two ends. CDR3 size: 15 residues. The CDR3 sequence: CASSIGRGLNYGYTF. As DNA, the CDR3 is TGTGCCAGTAGTATAGGAAGGGGACTTAACTATGGCTACACCTTC. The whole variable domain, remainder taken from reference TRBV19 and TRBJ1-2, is DGGITQSPKYLFRKEGQNVTLSCEQNLNHDAMYWYRQDPGQGLRLIYYSQIVNDFQKGDIAEGYSVSREKKESFPLTVTSAQKNPTAFYLCASSIGRGLNYGYTFGSGTRLTVV.

CDR3 bases: TGTGCCAGCAGTGCGGCCGACAGGAATGAAAAACTGTTTTTT. It translates to CASSAADRNEKLFF. The chain is built from TRBV28 and TRBJ1-4; D may be TRBD1 (6 bases). Germline CDR1 reads MDHEN; CDR2 reads SYDVKM. Trimming took off 5 bases at V and 5 bases at J, with 12 bases between the two ends. This CDR3 has 14 amino acids.

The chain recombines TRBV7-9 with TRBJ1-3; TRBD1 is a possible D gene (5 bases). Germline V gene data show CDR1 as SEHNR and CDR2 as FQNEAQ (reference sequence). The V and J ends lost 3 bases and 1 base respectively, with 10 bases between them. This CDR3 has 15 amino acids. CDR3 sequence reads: CASSFLTGSGNTIYF. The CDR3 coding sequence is TGTGCCAGCAGCTTTTTAACAGGTTCTGGAAACACCATATATTTT.

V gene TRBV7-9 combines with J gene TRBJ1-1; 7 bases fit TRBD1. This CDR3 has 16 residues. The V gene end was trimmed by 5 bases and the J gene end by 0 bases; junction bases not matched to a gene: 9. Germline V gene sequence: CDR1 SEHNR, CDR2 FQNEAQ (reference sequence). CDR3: CASSPDRVFMNTEAFF. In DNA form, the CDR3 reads TGTGCCAGCAGCCCAGACAGGGTCTTCATGAACACTGAAGCTTTCTTT.

Written as DNA, the CDR3 is TGCAGCGTTGGAAAGGGAGCCGCGAACACTGAAGCTTTCTTT. It codes for CSVGKGAANTEAFF. The V gene is TRBV29-1, the J gene TRBJ1-1, with D unresolved. Looked up from germline, CDR1 is SQVTM and CDR2 is ANQGSEA. Trimming left V 4 bases short and J 1 base short, with 13 bases between. The CDR3 contains 14 residues.